This passage covers 25 T cell receptor beta chains from one sample sequenced in a study of blood T cell repertoires in COVID-19. Using immunoSEQ multiplex PCR, the repertoire was profiled, and TCRdb retains in-frame clones only, with some absent. The data hold 70,000 to 95,000 clones, with about 92% observed a single time. The sequencing sample was made of peripheral blood. These receptors originate from a woman in her sixties or seventies with active COVID-19.

This sequence joins TRBV10-2 and TRBJ1-5; maybe TRBD1 (5 bases). Germline V gene sequence: CDR1 WSHSY, CDR2 SAAADI. The CDR3 extends over 14 amino acids. V lost 0 bases, J lost 4 bases, and 7 bases lay in between. This CDR3 is CASSESGGNQPQHF. DNA of the CDR3: TGCGCCAGCAGTGAGTCGGGGGGGAATCAGCCCCAGCATTTT.

The chain uses TRBV5-1 and TRBJ2-3, with TRBD2 identical over 11 bases. The V and J ends lost 3 bases and 4 bases, in that order; junction bases with no gene match: 4. This CDR3 contains 15 residues. In germline, CDR1 is SGHRS, CDR2 YFSETQ. The CDR3 sequence is CASSSLSGGADTQYF. CDR3 nucleotide sequence: TGCGCCAGCAGCTCACTTAGCGGGGGGGCAGATACGCAGTATTTT.

The chain recombines TRBV3-1 (or the pseudogene TRBV3-2) with TRBJ1-3; D not certain. Trimming removed 0 bases at V and 4 bases at J, with 7 bases between. From germline, CDR1 is LGHDT and CDR2 YNNKEL (reference sequence). This CDR3 is 14 amino acids long. The CDR3 DNA sequence: TGTGCCAGCAGCCAAGATCTATCGGGAAACACCATATATTTT. It codes for CASSQDLSGNTIYF.

A single count supports this clone. V and J are TRBV30 and TRBJ1-1; unclear D gene. Germline V gene data show CDR1 as GTSNPN and CDR2 as SVGIG (reference sequence). CDR3 length equals 13 residues. Trimming shortened V by 2 bases and J by 0 bases, and 7 bases separated the two germline ends. The CDR3 coding sequence is TGTGCCTGGAGTAATGTCTTGAACACTGAAGCTTTCTTT. This sequence encodes CAWSNVLNTEAFF.

The J gene is TRBJ1-1, the V gene TRBV7-2, with D possibly being TRBD1 (5 bases). The CDR3 extends over 14 amino acids. Trimming shortened V by 7 bases and J by 1 base, and 13 bases separated the two germline ends. The germline CDR1 and CDR2 sequences are SGHTA and FQGNSA. The CDR3: CASNLGQANTEAFF. For the CDR3, the DNA is TGTGCCAGCAACTTGGGGCAGGCGAACACTGAAGCTTTCTTT.

The chain recombines TRBV28 with TRBJ2-7, with TRBD1 matching 11 bases. Trimming took 6 bases from V and 9 from J; bases not matched to a gene: 16. The germline CDR1 and CDR2 sequences are MDHEN and SYDVKM. The CDR3 runs 16 residues. CDR3 sequence: CASSLASGTGGSGQYF. CDR3 DNA: TGTGCCAGCAGCCTAGCATCTGGGACAGGGGGTAGCGGGCAGTACTTC.

The table lists this clone with a few counts. This chain links TRBV11-3 with TRBJ2-1; 7 bases align to TRBD1. CDR1 and CDR2 (germline): SGHNT, YENEEA. CDR3 length equals 13 residues. The J segment lost 8 bases and the V segment lost 4 bases, leaving 5 bases of the junction unmatched. CDR3 loop: CASSSTGWDEQFF. The CDR3 nucleotides are TGTGCCAGCAGCTCGACAGGGTGGGATGAGCAGTTCTTC.

The rearrangement links TRBV10-3 to TRBJ2-1, with 7 bases that match TRBD2. This CDR3 spans 14 amino acids. Germline V gene data show CDR1 as ENHRY and CDR2 as SYGVKD. The trim removed 0 bases at V and 9 bases at J, leaving 5 bases unmatched. The CDR3 sequence: CAISESAGVGEQFF. Written as DNA, the CDR3 is TGTGCCATCAGTGAGTCGGCGGGGGTCGGTGAGCAGTTCTTC.

The CDR3 bases are TGTGCTAGTGGCCCCCTTGCGGGAACAGATACGCAGTATTTT. Translating it yields CASGPLAGTDTQYF. The chain couples TRBV12-5 to TRBJ2-3, with D possibly being TRBD2 (6 bases). Trimming shortened V by 6 bases and J by 3 bases, and 13 bases separated the two germline ends. The germline V gene has CDR1 LGHNT and CDR2 FRNRAP. This CDR3 has 14 residues. Combining the CDR3 with reference TRBV12-5 and TRBJ2-3 gives the whole variable domain DARVTQTPRHKVTEMGQEVTMRCQPILGHNTVFWYRQTMMQGLELLAYFRNRAPLDDSGMPKDRFSAEMPDATLATLKIQPSEPRDSAVYFCASGPLAGTDTQYFGPGTRLTVL.

The rearrangement joins TRBV28 to TRBJ2-1; 10 bases align to TRBD1. Losses at the gene ends were 3 bases for V and 10 bases for J; bases not matched to a gene: 9. The CDR3 loop spans 15 amino acids. The germline gives CDR1 MDHEN, CDR2 SYDVKM. For the CDR3, the DNA is TGTGCCAGCAGTTTCGATGGACAGGGGGTTAAGGAGCAGTTCTTC. This encodes CASSFDGQGVKEQFF.

The chain joins TRBV28 to TRBJ1-2; D is possibly TRBD1 (6 bases). V was cut by 5 bases and J by 4 bases, with 11 bases left in between. The CDR3 has 13 amino acids. CDR1 MDHEN and CDR2 SYDVKM come from the germline V gene. The CDR3 bases are TGTGCCAGCAGTCCCGGACAGTTCTATGGCTACACCTTC. This encodes CASSPGQFYGYTF.

The chain links TRBV14 to TRBJ2-7; TRBD1 agrees at 8 bases. This CDR3 is 14 amino acids long. With 4 bases clipped from V and 3 bases from J, the junction kept 5 bases outside the gene matches. From germline, CDR1 is SGHDN and CDR2 FVKESK. The CDR3: CASSRRDRSYEQYF. The CDR3 DNA reads as TGTGCCAGCAGCCGCCGGGACAGGAGCTACGAGCAGTACTTC.

The CDR3 DNA sequence: TGCGCCAGCAGCTTGGAGGGACTAGCGAGTTCCTCCTACGAGCAGTACTTC. Protein: CASSLEGLASSSYEQYF. The chain couples TRBV5-1 to TRBJ2-7; 10 bases fit TRBD2. CDR3 length equals 17 residues. J lost 0 bases, V lost 0 bases, and 6 bases had no gene match. Germline CDR1 is SGHRS and CDR2 is YFSETQ.

V gene TRBV7-9 combines with J gene TRBJ2-1; D perhaps matches TRBD1 (6 bases). Per the germline V gene, CDR1 is SEHNR and CDR2 is FQNEAQ (reference sequence). Trimming removed 6 bases at V and 0 bases at J, with 15 bases between. This CDR3 region has 16 residues. The CDR3 DNA reads as TGTGCCAGCAGTCCCCAGACAGGTAGCTCCTACAATGAGCAGTTCTTC. Translating gives CASSPQTGSSYNEQFF.

This rearrangement joins TRBV3-1 (or the pseudogene TRBV3-2) to TRBJ1-4; 7 bases are a match to TRBD1. The CDR3 has 18 residues. The V gene end was trimmed by 0 bases and the J gene end by 4 bases; junction bases not matched to a gene: 11. The V gene's germline CDR1 is LGHDT and CDR2 YNNKEL (reference sequence). This chain's CDR3 is CASSQEGRTGEFNEKLFF. The CDR3 nucleotides read TGTGCCAGCAGCCAAGAAGGGAGGACAGGAGAGTTTAATGAAAAACTGTTTTTT.

The V and J genes are TRBV9 and TRBJ2-3; D call uncertain. CDR1 and CDR2 from the germline V gene are SGDLS and YYNGEE. V was shortened by 0 bases and J by 0 bases, with 11 bases between the two germline ends. CDR3 length: 16 residues. DNA for the CDR3: TGTGCCAGCAGCGTAGAAACAACCCTGAGCACAGATACGCAGTATTTT. Amino acid sequence: CASSVETTLSTDTQYF. Full variable domain (missing parts from reference TRBV9 and TRBJ2-3): DSGVTQTPKHLITATGQRVTLRCSPRSGDLSVYWYQQSLDQGLQFLIQYYNGEERAKGNILERFSAQQFPDLHSELNLSSLELGDSALYFCASSVETTLSTDTQYFGPGTRLTVL.

This clone was recorded a few times. The V and J genes are TRBV19 and TRBJ2-3; D is perhaps TRBD2 (5 bases). V shed 1 base and J shed 1 base, with 12 bases lying between them. Germline CDR1 reads LNHDA; CDR2 reads SQIVND (reference sequence). The CDR3 sequence is 16 residues long. CDR3 coding DNA: TGTGCCAGTAGTATAGGGACTGGGGTAGGCACAGATACGCAGTATTTT. Its translation is CASSIGTGVGTDTQYF.

The V and J genes are TRBV6-5 and TRBJ2-1, with 10 bases fitting TRBD1. V shed 7 bases and J 7 bases; nucleotides not matched to a gene: 7. This CDR3 spans 14 amino acids. Germline V gene data show CDR1 as MNHEY and CDR2 as SVGAGI. Written as DNA, the CDR3 is TGTGCCAGCACAAGGACAGGGGGTAGGAATGAGCAGTTCTTC. Translated, it gives CASTRTGGRNEQFF.

This chain uses TRBV6-2 or TRBV6-3 with TRBJ1-4; D possibly corresponds to TRBD1 (5 bases). V shed 2 bases and J shed 8 bases, with 15 bases lying between them. The germline CDR1 and CDR2 sequences are MNHEY and SVGEGT. The CDR3 loop spans 15 amino acids. The CDR3 DNA is TGTGCCAGCAGTTACCCCAGGGTAGAGGACGAAAAACTGTTTTTT. This encodes CASSYPRVEDEKLFF.

J is TRBJ1-5 and V is TRBV15; 7 nucleotides line up with TRBD1. Germline V gives CDR1 LNHNV, CDR2 YYDKDF (reference sequence). This CDR3 has 13 amino acids. The J segment lost 6 bases and the V segment lost 1 base, leaving 0 bases of the junction unmatched. As DNA, the CDR3 is TGTGCCACCAGCAGAGGACAGGGTCAGCCCCAGCATTTT. It specifies CATSRGQGQPQHF. Full variable domain (remainder filled in from reference TRBV15 and TRBJ1-5): DAMVIQNPRYQVTQFGKPVTLSCSQTLNHNVMYWYQQKSSQAPKLLFHYYDKDFNNEADTPDNFQSRRPNTSFCFLDIRSPGLGDTAMYLCATSRGQGQPQHFGDGTRLSIL.

CDR3 coding DNA: TGTGCCACCAGCAGGGCTGACAGGGGGCGGGTTGAGGAAAAACTGTTTTTT. Translating gives CATSRADRGRVEEKLFF. The chain couples TRBV15 to TRBJ1-4; 10 bases align to TRBD1. The CDR3 length is 17 residues. Per germline, CDR1 LNHNV and CDR2 YYDKDF (reference sequence). V was pared by 3 bases and J by 8 bases, with 12 bases of the junction left unmatched.

This chain links TRBV29-1 with TRBJ2-5; D is ambiguous. V was pared by 4 bases and J by 4 bases, with 13 bases between. This CDR3 has 13 residues. CDR1 and CDR2 (germline): SQVTM, ANQGSEA. This CDR3 reads CSVAPLSLETQYF. The CDR3 DNA is TGCAGCGTTGCCCCGTTGAGTTTAGAGACCCAGTACTTC.

The CDR3 sequence: CASSQEGSGVSTDTQYF. CDR3 bases: TGCGCCAGCAGCCAAGAGGGTAGCGGGGTAAGCACAGATACGCAGTATTTT. The rearrangement joins TRBV4-1 to TRBJ2-3; 8 nucleotides agree with TRBD2. The J segment lost 0 bases and the V segment lost 0 bases, leaving 5 bases of the junction unmatched. The germline gives CDR1 MGHRA, CDR2 YSYEKL. CDR3 size: 17 residues.

The gene calls are TRBV24-1 and TRBJ2-3; unclear D gene. Trimming took 9 bases from V and 2 from J, leaving 8 bases between them. This CDR3 has 12 amino acids. The V gene's germline CDR1 is KGHDR and CDR2 SFDVKD. Here the CDR3 reads CATSWATDTQYF. The CDR3 DNA reads TGTGCCACCTCGTGGGCCACAGATACGCAGTATTTT.

The chain couples TRBV3-1 (or the pseudogene TRBV3-2) to TRBJ1-3; perhaps TRBD1 as D (5 bases). Germline V gene sequence: CDR1 LGHDT, CDR2 YNNKEL (reference sequence). V lost 4 bases to trimming and J lost 0 bases, with 13 bases between them. CDR3 size: 16 residues. As DNA, the CDR3 is TGTGCCAGCAGCCTGGAGGGACGGCTCTCTGGAAACACCATATATTTT. This gives the protein CASSLEGRLSGNTIYF.